Listed below are T cell receptor beta chains from one sample, sequenced in a study of blood T cell repertoires in COVID-19. Data came from immunoSEQ multiplex PCR; TCRdb stores just in-frame clones and leaves some out. The table records 490,000 or so clones, 88% of them present only once. Sequenced: PBMCs or T cells enriched from blood (not recorded which). These receptors all stem from a woman aged 55 to 70 who had recovered from COVID-19. CDR3s include the opening cysteine and the closing phenylalanine or tryptophan. A D gene is named only where the DNA matches it firmly. Size is omitted from some rows. Given values are once, few, many or a class for expanded clones.

V gene	clone size	J gene	D gene	CDR3 protein	CDR3 DNA
TRBV12-5	.	TRBJ2-7	.	CASAPPAGYSYEQYF	TGTGCTAGTGCTCCCCCAGCGGGCTATTCCTACGAGCAGTACTTC
TRBV19	.	TRBJ2-6	TRBD1	CATGQGASGANVLTF	TGTGCCACCGGACAGGGGGCGTCTGGGGCCAACGTCCTGACTTTC
TRBV28	.	TRBJ1-6	.	CASNHQRSSGGNSPLHF	TGTGCCAGCAACCACCAACGATCCTCCGGGGGTAATTCACCCCTCCACTTT
TRBV6-5	.	TRBJ1-4	TRBD1	CASKETGLLEEKLFF	TGTGCCAGCAAGGAGACAGGGCTTTTAGAAGAAAAACTGTTTTTT
TRBV5-1	.	TRBJ2-7	TRBD1	CASSLGDSATYEQYF	TGCGCCAGCAGCTTGGGGGACAGTGCTACCTACGAGCAGTACTTC
TRBV19	once	TRBJ2-3	TRBD2	CASSRASGGADTQYF	TGTGCCAGTAGTAGGGCTAGCGGGGGGGCAGATACGCAGTATTTT
TRBV20-1	.	TRBJ1-5	.	CSASQPRRTGQPQHF	TGCAGTGCTAGTCAACCGCGGCGAACCGGGCAGCCCCAGCATTTT
TRBV19	.	TRBJ1-5	.	CASSWAAYSNQPQHF	TGTGCCAGTTCGTGGGCAGCCTATAGCAATCAGCCCCAGCATTTT
TRBV11-2	once	TRBJ2-1	TRBD2	CASSSGRGGPNEQFF	TGTGCCAGCAGCTCTGGGCGGGGGGGCCCCAATGAGCAGTTCTTC
TRBV7-2	.	TRBJ2-3	.	CASRPPLRADTQYF	TGTGCCAGCAGACCCCCCTTACGCGCAGATACGCAGTATTTT
TRBV7-2	.	TRBJ1-6	TRBD1	CASSRGQGSSPLHF	TGTGCCAGCAGCCGGGGACAGGGGAGTTCACCCCTCCACTTT
TRBV5-1	.	TRBJ1-6	.	CASSLEGRKDSPLHF	TGCGCCAGCAGCTTGGAGGGGAGGAAGGATTCACCCCTCCACTTT
TRBV5-8	.	TRBJ1-3	.	CASSLAPYSSGNTIYF	TGTGCCAGCAGCTTGGCCCCGTATAGCTCTGGAAACACCATATATTTT
TRBV6-1	few	TRBJ1-5	.	CASSDNTERQPQHF	TGTGCCAGCAGTGATAATACCGAGAGACAGCCCCAGCATTTT
TRBV10-1	few	TRBJ1-5	.	CASSDSVGQPQHF	TGCGCCAGCAGTGATAGCGTTGGCCAGCCCCAGCATTTT
TRBV28	.	TRBJ1-2	TRBD1	CASSLMGTGAGGYTF	TGTGCCAGCAGTTTAATGGGGACAGGGGCGGGAGGCTACACCTTC
TRBV18	.	TRBJ2-1	TRBD2	CASSPPGLAGGNEQFF	TGTGCCAGCTCACCACCTGGACTAGCGGGGGGCAATGAGCAGTTCTTC
TRBV7-9	.	TRBJ1-1	TRBD1	CASSPDRGRSENTEAFF	TGTGCCAGCAGCCCCGACAGGGGACGTTCCGAGAACACTGAAGCTTTCTTT
TRBV9	.	TRBJ2-3	TRBD2	CASSVLGGRDTQYF	TGTGCCAGCAGCGTACTGGGGGGGAGAGATACGCAGTATTTT
TRBV10-3	.	TRBJ1-2	TRBD1	CAIRERDRANYGYTF	TGTGCCATCAGGGAGCGGGACAGGGCTAACTATGGCTACACCTTC
TRBV7-7	.	TRBJ2-2	TRBD2	CASSSRLAGDAGGELFF	TGTGCTAGCAGCTCCCGACTAGCGGGGGACGCGGGCGGGGAGCTGTTTTTT
TRBV9	.	TRBJ2-1	TRBD2	CASSAPPSGGSYNEQFF	TGTGCCAGCAGCGCCCCCCCGAGCGGGGGTTCCTACAATGAGCAGTTCTTC
TRBV10-3	few	TRBJ1-5	.	CAISDQQGDQPQHF	TGTGCCATCAGTGACCAACAGGGTGATCAGCCCCAGCATTTT
TRBV14	.	TRBJ1-2	.	CASSQDGRSYGYGYTF	TGTGCCAGCAGCCAAGATGGCAGGTCTTATGGGTATGGCTACACCTTC
TRBV6-5	.	TRBJ1-2	.	CASSIWRGPNYGYTF	TGTGCCAGCAGCATTTGGAGGGGACCAAACTATGGCTACACCTTC
TRBV19	.	TRBJ1-4	.	CASSIGLNLSTNEKLFF	TGTGCCAGTAGTATCGGTCTTAACCTCTCAACTAATGAAAAACTGTTTTTT
TRBV7-2	.	TRBJ2-3	.	CASSLLGYSSTDTQYF	TGTGCCAGCAGCTTATTGGGCTACTCTAGCACAGATACGCAGTATTTT